This T cell receptor (beta chain) was found in a study of T cell responses to AZD1222 COVID-19 vaccine (dated by TCRdb to about 2021). Context from the whole study: AZD1222 recipients given second doses at about 4 weeks or at about 12 weeks were pooled, since spike-specific TCR depth and breadth were not found to differ between the two schedules. TCR sequencing was performed for about 250 trial participants, of whom roughly 200 were given two doses of AZD1222 and around 25 were given two doses of MenACWY control vaccine. Trial participants were enrolled into age subgroups of 18-55, 56-69 and 70-plus years, which contained around 140, 26 and 57 TCR-sequenced participants, respectively.

V is trimmed back by 0 bases and J by 0 bases, and the junction contains 0 bases that no gene match accounts for. According to the germline V gene (reference sequence), CDR1 reads SGHNT and CDR2 reads YYREEE. The CDR3 goes from the cysteine to the phenylalanine over 16 residues. The kept DNA is CDR3 alone, 48 bases in frame from the first base. The CDR3 regions of human TCRbeta chains were subjected to immunosequencing. For the original study's pipeline: TCRs in the repertoires were matched against a reference library of SARS-CoV-2-specific TCRs that had been generated with the MIRA antigen-specificity platform. Breadth was defined as the fraction of unique TCRs that were SARS-CoV-2-associated, and depth was defined as the fraction of total T cells that were SARS-CoV-2-associated. Using the MIRA data, every spike-specific TCR was mapped to the spike region that the TCR reacted to and assigned to either a CD4 or a CD8 class. Log10-transformed breadth and depth values were compared by one-way ANOVA with Sidak's multiple comparisons tests. Imported from immuneACCESS, the table was reduced by TCRdb to in-frame sequences with V and J called. These copies leave out some clones; in studies compared against another copy, an unresolved V gene accounts for under half, and the cause of the remainder is not known. The DNA gave D and trimming, while V, J and clone size come from that table. This sample holds roughly 150,000 clones; roughly 92% were observed only once. The ten most abundant clones make up about 1.6% of the sample.

The time point label for this specimen denotes: baseline before first vaccination. Samples from vaccinated people were obtained from the UK trials COV001 and COV002, which included a single-blind randomized controlled phase 2/3 trial of AZD1222 (ChAdOx1 nCoV-19) in healthy adults. Trial participant PBMC samples were collected at day 0 and day 28 after the second dose for TCRbeta chain sequencing. Concerning this clone itself: Its antigen is not yet known. The input lacks base qualities; no much larger clone sits a single base away.

Broad study findings and their caveats: No day 14 peak-response samples were available, so repertoires were characterized only after the peak T cell response. Nearly half of unique spike-specific TCRs reportedly recognized epitopes outside regions mutated in the B.1.351 and B.1.1.7 variants. Participants were mostly white British and included more females than males, and it was suggested by the authors that clonal diversity may have been underestimated. The 56-69-year group was small, and its depth increase did not reach significance, likely because of low power. Spike-specific TCR breadth and depth rose significantly after two AZD1222 doses compared with day 0 and with MenACWY recipients. CD4 TCRs associated with the vaccine covered the entire spike protein, and the dominant responses were in regions 160-218 and 743-854. Conclusions about previously exposed vaccinees are limited, since just five or six AZD1222 recipients were seropositive for SARS-CoV-2 at baseline.

This TCR was sampled from an adult in good health. The chain was built from TRBV5-4 and TRBJ2-1, and 10 junctional nucleotides match TRBD1. This specimen consisted of peripheral blood, obtained on day 0 of AZD1222 vaccination. CDR3 loop: CASSLGDRGSYNEQFF. The base sequence is TGTGCCAGCAGCTTGGGGGACAGGGGCTCCTACAATGAGCAGTTCTTC. Here the CDR3 is joined to the reference TRBV5-4 and TRBJ2-1 genes, and the full variable domain is: ETGVTQSPTHLIKTRGQQVTLRCSSQSGHNTVSWYQQALGQGPQFIFQYYREEENGRGNFPPRFSGLQFPNYSSELNVNALELDDSALYLCASSLGDRGSYNEQFFGPGTRLTVL.